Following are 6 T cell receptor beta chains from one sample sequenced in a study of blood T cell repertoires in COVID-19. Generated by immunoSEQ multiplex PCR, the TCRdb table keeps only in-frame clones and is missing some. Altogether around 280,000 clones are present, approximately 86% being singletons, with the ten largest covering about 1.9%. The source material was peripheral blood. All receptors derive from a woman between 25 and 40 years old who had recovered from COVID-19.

The CDR3 sequence: CASSALGQGFDEQYF. DNA for the CDR3: TGTGCCAGCAGTGCCTTAGGACAGGGGTTCGACGAGCAGTACTTC. The chain couples TRBV2 to TRBJ2-7; 9 nucleotides agree with TRBD1. The CDR3 consists of 15 residues. J lost 5 bases, V lost 4 bases, and 9 bases had no gene match. Germline V gives CDR1 SNHLY, CDR2 FYNNEI.

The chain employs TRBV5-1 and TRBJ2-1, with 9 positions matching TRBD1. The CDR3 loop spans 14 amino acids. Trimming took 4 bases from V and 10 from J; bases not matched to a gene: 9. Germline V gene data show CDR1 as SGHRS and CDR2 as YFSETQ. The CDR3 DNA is TGCGCCAGCAGCGGACCAACAGGGGGCGGAGAGCAGTTCTTC. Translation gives CASSGPTGGGEQFF.

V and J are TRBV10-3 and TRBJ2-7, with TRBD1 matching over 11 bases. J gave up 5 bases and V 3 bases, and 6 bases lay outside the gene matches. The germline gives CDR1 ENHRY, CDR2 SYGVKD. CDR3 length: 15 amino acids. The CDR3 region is CAISEPGQGVNEQYF. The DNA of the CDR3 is TGTGCCATCAGTGAACCGGGACAGGGGGTAAACGAGCAGTACTTC.

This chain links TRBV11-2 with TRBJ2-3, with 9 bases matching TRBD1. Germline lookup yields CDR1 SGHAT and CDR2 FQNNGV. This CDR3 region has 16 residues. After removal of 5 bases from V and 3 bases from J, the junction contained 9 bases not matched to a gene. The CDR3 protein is CASSKPRDRETDTQYF. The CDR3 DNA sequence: TGTGCCAGCAGCAAACCCCGGGACAGGGAAACAGATACGCAGTATTTT. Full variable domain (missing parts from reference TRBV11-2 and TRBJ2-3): EAGVAQSPRYKIIEKRQSVAFWCNPISGHATLYWYQQILGQGPKLLIQFQNNGVVDDSQLPKDRFSAERLKGVDSTLKIQPAKLEDSAVYLCASSKPRDRETDTQYFGPGTRLTVL.

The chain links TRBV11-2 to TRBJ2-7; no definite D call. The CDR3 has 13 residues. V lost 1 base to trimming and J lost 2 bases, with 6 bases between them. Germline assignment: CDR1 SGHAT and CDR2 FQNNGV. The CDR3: CASSLGRTYEQYF. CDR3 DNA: TGTGCCAGCAGCTTAGGGAGAACCTACGAGCAGTACTTC.

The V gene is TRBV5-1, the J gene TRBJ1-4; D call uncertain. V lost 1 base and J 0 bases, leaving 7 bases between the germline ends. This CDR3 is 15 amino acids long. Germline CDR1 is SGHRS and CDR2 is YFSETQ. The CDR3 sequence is CASSLIAATNEKLFF. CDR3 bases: TGCGCCAGCAGCTTGATTGCAGCAACTAATGAAAAACTGTTTTTT.